Sequencing of this T cell receptor beta chain was carried out in a study of T cell clonality in common variable immunodeficiency. Equal genomic DNA amounts from CVID and control samples were sequenced. The protocol was immunoSEQ multiplex PCR, while the TCRdb copy is restricted to in-frame clones and leaves out a portion. The repertoire consists of about 44,000 clones, none detected only once. This clone was recorded many times. The sequence runs out 3 residues before the end of the CDR3; the remainder is reconstructed from the germline J gene. The CDR3 runs 15 residues. Trimming took 2 bases from V and 2 from J, leaving 10 bases between them. Germline V gives CDR1 MNHEY, CDR2 SVGEGT.

Specimen: peripheral blood mononuclear cells. V gene TRBV6-2 or TRBV6-3 combines with J gene TRBJ1-3; D remains ambiguous. The receptor was isolated from a person aged 18 to 75 in good health. Incomplete CDR3 DNA: TGTGCCAGCAGTTACGGAGGCAGGCCTGGAAACACC. Its protein product is CASSYGGRPGNT. The CDR3 reads in full as CASSYGGRPGNTIYF.